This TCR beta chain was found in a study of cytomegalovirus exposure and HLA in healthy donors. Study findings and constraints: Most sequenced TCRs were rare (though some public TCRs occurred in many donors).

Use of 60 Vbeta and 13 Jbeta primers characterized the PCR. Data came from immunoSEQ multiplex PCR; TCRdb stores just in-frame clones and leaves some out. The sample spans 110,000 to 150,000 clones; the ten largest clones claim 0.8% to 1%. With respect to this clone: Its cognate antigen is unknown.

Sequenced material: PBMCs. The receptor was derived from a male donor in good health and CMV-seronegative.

The CDR3 DNA reads as TGTGCCTGGAGTGGACGGACAGGGGGAAATGAGCAGTTCTTC. This codes for CAWSGRTGGNEQFF. V and J are TRBV30 and TRBJ2-1, with 10 bases that match TRBD1. Germline-derived CDR1 and CDR2 are GTSNPN and SVGIG (reference sequence). The CDR3 spans 14 residues. The V gene end was trimmed by 1 base and the J gene end by 7 bases; junction bases not matched to a gene: 4.